Listed below are T cell receptor beta chains from one sample, sequenced in a study of response to subunit inactivated influenza vaccine. TCRdb redid the calling of the RT-PCR reads with MiXCR, one entry per CDR3 protein. The table records 650,000 to 850,000 distinct CDR3 sequences, approximately 15% of them present only once. The starting material was PBMCs from blood, obtained roughly 15 days before vaccination. The receptor set was obtained from a man aged 50 or older who received an inactivated influenza vaccine. Each CDR3 is given with its conserved first and last residue. The D gene is left open where the match is weak. The size field is filled for only some rows; it gives once, few, many or a size class.

v_call,j_call,clone_size,cdr3_length,d_call,cdr3_nt,cdr3_aa
TRBV6-2/TRBV6-3,TRBJ2-5,NA,12,NA,TGTGCCAGCAGTTACGACCGGGAGACCCAGTACTTC,CASSYDRETQYF
TRBV12-3/TRBV12-4,TRBJ1-4,many,14,NA,TGTGCCAGCAGTTCGCCTCAGGTAGATGAAAAACTGTTTTTT,CASSSPQVDEKLFF
TRBV6-1,TRBJ1-1,NA,14,NA,TGTGCCAGCAGGGGGAAGGGAGGCGGCACTGAAGCTTTCTTT,CASRGKGGGTEAFF
TRBV20-1,TRBJ2-7,few,13,NA,TGCAGTGCTAGAAAGCGGCGCTTCTACGAGCAGTACTTC,CSARKRRFYEQYF
TRBV6-5,TRBJ2-7,NA,16,NA,TGTGCCAGCAGTTACTCGCGGACAGACTTCGGCTACGAGCAGTACTTC,CASSYSRTDFGYEQYF
TRBV28,TRBJ2-7,NA,13,NA,TGTGCCAGCAGTTGGGCCAGCCGCTACGAGCAGTACTTC,CASSWASRYEQYF
TRBV6-5,TRBJ2-1,few,17,TRBD2,TGTGCCAGCAGTTATAATCGCGGGACTAGAACCTACAATGAGCAGTTCTTC,CASSYNRGTRTYNEQFF
TRBV6-2/TRBV6-3,TRBJ2-7,few,14,TRBD1,TGTGCCAGCAGTTACCCAGGGACAGAGTACGAGCAGTACTTC,CASSYPGTEYEQYF
TRBV12-3/TRBV12-4,TRBJ1-5,many,13,NA,TGTGCCAGCAGTTTCGACAGGAATCAGCCCCAGCATTTT,CASSFDRNQPQHF
TRBV6-2/TRBV6-3,TRBJ2-1,NA,16,TRBD1,TGTGCCAGCAGTTACACGGGACAGGGATACTACAATGAGCAGTTCTTC,CASSYTGQGYYNEQFF
TRBV12-3/TRBV12-4,TRBJ2-3,NA,13,NA,TGTGCCAGCGGACTCGGGGGGCAGAACACGCAGTATTTT,CASGLGGQNTQYF
TRBV5-1,TRBJ2-2,few,15,TRBD1,TGCGCCAGCAGCTTAGTACAGGGGAGCACCGGGGAGCTGTTTTTT,CASSLVQGSTGELFF
TRBV29-1,TRBJ2-7,few,14,TRBD1,TGCAGCGTTGAAGAGACAGGGGTGTATAGCGAGCAGTACTTC,CSVEETGVYSEQYF
TRBV27,TRBJ2-3,NA,21,TRBD2,TGTGCCAGCAGTTTAATCTCCGCCCCCCGTCGACTAGCGGGAGGACATGATACGCAGTATTTT,CASSLISAPRRLAGGHDTQYF
TRBV29-1,TRBJ2-7,few,14,TRBD1,TGCAGCGTTGACCTCGGGACAGCCTCCTACGAGCAGTACTTC,CSVDLGTASYEQYF
TRBV6-1,TRBJ2-3,NA,16,NA,TGTGCCAGCAGCAGCCGGGACTCCTATAGTCTAGATACGCAGTATTTT,CASSSRDSYSLDTQYF
TRBV7-9,TRBJ2-1,many,16,NA,TGTGCCAGCAGCTTAGTCGTTGCGGCACCCGTTGGTGAGCAGTTCTTC,CASSLVVAAPVGEQFF
TRBV5-1,TRBJ2-1,NA,18,TRBD2,TGCGCCAGCAGCCGGGACAGTCGGACTAGCGGGGGGGCCGCTGAGCAGTTCTTC,CASSRDSRTSGGAAEQFF
TRBV12-3/TRBV12-4,TRBJ2-7,few,17,TRBD1,TGTGCCAGCAGTTTGCGGTTCCAAGGGACAGGGGCTTACGAGCAGTACTTC,CASSLRFQGTGAYEQYF
TRBV5-1,TRBJ1-2,NA,15,NA,TGCGCCAGCAGCTTGGACAGCGGGTACGCAGATGGCTACACCTTC,CASSLDSGYADGYTF
TRBV11-2,TRBJ2-4,few,11,NA,TGTGCCAGCAGCCAGACGAACATTCAGTACTTC,CASSQTNIQYF
TRBV12-3/TRBV12-4,TRBJ2-7,NA,13,NA,TGTGCCAGCAGTCTAACCGTCACCTACGAGCAGTACTTC,CASSLTVTYEQYF
TRBV27,TRBJ1-2,NA,14,TRBD1,TGTGCCAGCAGTTTTGGGGACAGACCCTATGGCTACACCTTC,CASSFGDRPYGYTF
TRBV7-9,TRBJ2-7,NA,14,NA,TGTGCCAGCAGCTTAACGGGGGCCGTCGACGAGCAGTACTTC,CASSLTGAVDEQYF
TRBV29-1,TRBJ2-2,few,14,NA,TGCAGCGTCCCTGAGGAGGGTAACACCGGGGAGCTGTTTTTT,CSVPEEGNTGELFF
TRBV27,TRBJ2-5,NA,13,NA,TGTGCCAGCAGTTTTGCGCAGCTAGAGACCCAGTACTTC,CASSFAQLETQYF
TRBV7-2,TRBJ2-2,once,15,TRBD1,TGTGCCAGCAGCCCCCCGACAGGGTTTACCGGGGAGCTGTTTTTT,CASSPPTGFTGELFF
TRBV6-2/TRBV6-3,TRBJ2-1,few,13,NA,TGTGCCAGCAGTTACCAACTGGGGAATGAGCAGTTCTTC,CASSYQLGNEQFF